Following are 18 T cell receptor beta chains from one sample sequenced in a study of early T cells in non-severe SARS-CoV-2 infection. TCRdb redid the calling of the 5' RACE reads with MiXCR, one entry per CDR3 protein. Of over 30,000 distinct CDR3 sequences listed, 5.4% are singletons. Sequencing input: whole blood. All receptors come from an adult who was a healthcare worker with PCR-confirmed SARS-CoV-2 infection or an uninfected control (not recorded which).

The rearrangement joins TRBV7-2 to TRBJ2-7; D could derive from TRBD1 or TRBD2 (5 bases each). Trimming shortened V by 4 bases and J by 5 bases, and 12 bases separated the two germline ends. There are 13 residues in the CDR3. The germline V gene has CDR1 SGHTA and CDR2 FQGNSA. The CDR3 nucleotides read TGTGCCAGCAGCTCGGGACGCCGGAACGAGCAGTACTTC. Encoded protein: CASSSGRRNEQYF.

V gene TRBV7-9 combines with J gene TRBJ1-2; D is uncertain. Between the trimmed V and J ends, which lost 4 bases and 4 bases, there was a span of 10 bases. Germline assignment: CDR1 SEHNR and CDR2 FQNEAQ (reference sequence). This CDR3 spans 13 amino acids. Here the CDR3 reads CASSYGVSYGYTF. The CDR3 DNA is TGTGCCAGCAGCTACGGGGTATCCTATGGCTACACCTTC.

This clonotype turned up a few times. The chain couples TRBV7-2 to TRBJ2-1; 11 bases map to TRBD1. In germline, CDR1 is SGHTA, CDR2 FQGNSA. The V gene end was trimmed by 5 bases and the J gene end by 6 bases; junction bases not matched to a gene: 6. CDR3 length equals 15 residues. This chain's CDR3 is CASSRDRGMSNEQFF. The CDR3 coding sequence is TGTGCCAGCAGCCGGGACAGGGGGATGAGCAATGAGCAGTTCTTC.

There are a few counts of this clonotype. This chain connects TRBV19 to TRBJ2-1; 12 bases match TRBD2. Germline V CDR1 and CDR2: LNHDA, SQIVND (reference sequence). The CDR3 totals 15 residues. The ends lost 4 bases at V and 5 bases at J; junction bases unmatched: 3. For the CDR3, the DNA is TGTGCCAGTAGTACGGGACTAGCGGGCAACAATGAGCAGTTCTTC. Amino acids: CASSTGLAGNNEQFF.

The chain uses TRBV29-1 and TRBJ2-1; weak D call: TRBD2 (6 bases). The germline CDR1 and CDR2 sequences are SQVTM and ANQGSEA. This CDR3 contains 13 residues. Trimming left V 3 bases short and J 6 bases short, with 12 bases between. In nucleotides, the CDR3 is TGCAGCGTTGAGATGGCCGGGGGCAATGAGCAGTTCTTC. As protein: CSVEMAGGNEQFF.

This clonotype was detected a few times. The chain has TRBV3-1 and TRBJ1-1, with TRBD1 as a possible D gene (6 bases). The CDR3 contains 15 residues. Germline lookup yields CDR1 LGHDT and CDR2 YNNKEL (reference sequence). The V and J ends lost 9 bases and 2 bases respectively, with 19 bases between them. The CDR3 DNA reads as TGTGCCAGAAAAGTAACCAGGGGCTCAAACACTGAAGCTTTCTTT. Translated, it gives CARKVTRGSNTEAFF.

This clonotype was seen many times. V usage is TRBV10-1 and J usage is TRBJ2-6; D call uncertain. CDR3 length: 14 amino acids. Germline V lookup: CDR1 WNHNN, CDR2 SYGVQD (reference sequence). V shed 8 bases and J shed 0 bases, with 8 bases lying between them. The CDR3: CASYRGSGANVLTF. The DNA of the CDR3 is TGCGCCAGCTACCGCGGCTCTGGGGCCAACGTCCTGACTTTC.

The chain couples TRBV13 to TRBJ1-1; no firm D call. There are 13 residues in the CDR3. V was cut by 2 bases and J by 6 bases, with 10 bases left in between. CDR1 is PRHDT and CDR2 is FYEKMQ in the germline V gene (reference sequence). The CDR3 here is CASSLLGSSEAFF. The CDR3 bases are TGTGCCAGCAGCTTACTGGGATCATCTGAAGCTTTCTTT. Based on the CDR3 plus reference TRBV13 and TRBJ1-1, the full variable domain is AAGVIQSPRHLIKEKRETATLKCYPIPRHDTVYWYQQGPGQDPQFLISFYEKMQSDKGSIPDRFSAQQFSDYHSELNMSSLELGDSALYFCASSLLGSSEAFFGQGTRLTVV.

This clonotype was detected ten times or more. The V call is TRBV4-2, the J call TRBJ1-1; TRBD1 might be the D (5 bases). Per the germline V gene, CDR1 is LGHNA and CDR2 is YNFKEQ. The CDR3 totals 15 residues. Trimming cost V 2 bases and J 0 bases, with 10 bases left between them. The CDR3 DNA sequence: TGTGCCAGCAGCCAATTGGACATACTGAACACTGAAGCTTTCTTT. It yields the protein CASSQLDILNTEAFF.

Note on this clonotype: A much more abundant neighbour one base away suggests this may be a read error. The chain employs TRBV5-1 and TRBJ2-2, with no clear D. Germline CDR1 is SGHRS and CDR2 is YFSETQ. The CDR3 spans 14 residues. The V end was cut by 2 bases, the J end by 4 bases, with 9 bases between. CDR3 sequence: CASSFGLFTGELFF. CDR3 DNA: TGCGCCAGCAGCTTCGGCCTGTTCACCGGGGAGCTGTTTTTT. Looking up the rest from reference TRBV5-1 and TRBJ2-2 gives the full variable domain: KAGVTQTPRYLIKTRGQQVTLSCSPISGHRSVSWYQQTPGQGLQFLFEYFSETQRNKGNFPGRFSGRQFSNSRSEMNVSTLELGDSALYLCASSFGLFTGELFFGEGSRLTVL.

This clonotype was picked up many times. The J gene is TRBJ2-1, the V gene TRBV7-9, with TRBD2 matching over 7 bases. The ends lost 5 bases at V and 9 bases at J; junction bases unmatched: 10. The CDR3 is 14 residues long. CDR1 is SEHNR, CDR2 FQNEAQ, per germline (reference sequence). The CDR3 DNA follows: TGTGCCAGCAGCAAAGGGGAGGGCATTGTTGAGCAGTTCTTC. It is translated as CASSKGEGIVEQFF.

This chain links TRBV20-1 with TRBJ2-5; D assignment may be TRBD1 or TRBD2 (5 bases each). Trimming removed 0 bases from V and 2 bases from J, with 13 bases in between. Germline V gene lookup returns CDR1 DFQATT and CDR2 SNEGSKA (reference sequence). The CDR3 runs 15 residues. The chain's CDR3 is CSARDGRDPQETQYF. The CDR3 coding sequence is TGCAGTGCTAGAGATGGCAGGGACCCTCAAGAGACCCAGTACTTC.

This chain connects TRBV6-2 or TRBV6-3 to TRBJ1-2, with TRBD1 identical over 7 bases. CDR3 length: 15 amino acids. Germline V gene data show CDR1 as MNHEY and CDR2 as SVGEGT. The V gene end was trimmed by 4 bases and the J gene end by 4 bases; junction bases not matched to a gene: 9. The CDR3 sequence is CASSFSGGRGYGYTF. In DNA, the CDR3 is TGTGCCAGCAGTTTCTCAGGGGGACGAGGCTATGGCTACACCTTC.

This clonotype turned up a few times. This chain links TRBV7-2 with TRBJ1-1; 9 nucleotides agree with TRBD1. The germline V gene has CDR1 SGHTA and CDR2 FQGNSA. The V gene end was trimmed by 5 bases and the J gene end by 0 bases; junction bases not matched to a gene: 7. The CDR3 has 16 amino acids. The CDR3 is CASSERGQGLNTEAFF. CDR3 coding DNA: TGTGCCAGCAGCGAGCGGGGACAGGGCCTGAACACTGAAGCTTTCTTT.

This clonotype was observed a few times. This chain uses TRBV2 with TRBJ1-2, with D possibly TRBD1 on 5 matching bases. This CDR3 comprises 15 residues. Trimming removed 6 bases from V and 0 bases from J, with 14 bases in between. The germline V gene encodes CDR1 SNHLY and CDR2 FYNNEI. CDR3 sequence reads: CASSGSWGTNYGYTF. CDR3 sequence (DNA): TGTGCCAGCAGCGGATCATGGGGGACTAACTATGGCTACACCTTC.

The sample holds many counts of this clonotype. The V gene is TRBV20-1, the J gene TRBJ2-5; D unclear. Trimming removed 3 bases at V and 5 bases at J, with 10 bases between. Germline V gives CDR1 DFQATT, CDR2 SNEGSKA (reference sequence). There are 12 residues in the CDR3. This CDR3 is CSASHTVETQYF. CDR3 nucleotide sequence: TGCAGTGCTAGTCATACAGTTGAGACCCAGTACTTC.

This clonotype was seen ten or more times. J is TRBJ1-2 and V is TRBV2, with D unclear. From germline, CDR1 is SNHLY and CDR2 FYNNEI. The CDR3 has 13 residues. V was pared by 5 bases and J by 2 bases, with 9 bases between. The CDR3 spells CASSPGLNYGYTF. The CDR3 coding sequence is TGTGCCAGCAGTCCGGGCCTCAACTATGGCTACACCTTC.

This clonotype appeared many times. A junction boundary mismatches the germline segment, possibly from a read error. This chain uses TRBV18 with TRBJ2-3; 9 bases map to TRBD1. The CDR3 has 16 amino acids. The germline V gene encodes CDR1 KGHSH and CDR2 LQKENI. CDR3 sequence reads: CASSPQGAMSTDTQYF. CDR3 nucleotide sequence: TGTGCCAGCTCGCCACAGGGGGCCATGAGCACAGATACGCAGTATTTT.